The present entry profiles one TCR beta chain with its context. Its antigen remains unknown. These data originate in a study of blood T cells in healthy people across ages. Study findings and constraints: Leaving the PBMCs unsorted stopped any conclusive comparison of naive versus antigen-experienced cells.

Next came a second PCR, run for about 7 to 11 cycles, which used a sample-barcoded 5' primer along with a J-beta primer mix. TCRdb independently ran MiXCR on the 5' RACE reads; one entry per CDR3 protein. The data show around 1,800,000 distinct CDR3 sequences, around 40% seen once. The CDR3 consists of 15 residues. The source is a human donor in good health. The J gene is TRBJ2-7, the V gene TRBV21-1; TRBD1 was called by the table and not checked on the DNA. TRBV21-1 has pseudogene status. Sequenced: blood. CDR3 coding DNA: TGTGCCAGCCAGGGGGGACAGGACAACTCCTACGAGCAGTACTTC. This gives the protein CASQGGQDNSYEQYF.